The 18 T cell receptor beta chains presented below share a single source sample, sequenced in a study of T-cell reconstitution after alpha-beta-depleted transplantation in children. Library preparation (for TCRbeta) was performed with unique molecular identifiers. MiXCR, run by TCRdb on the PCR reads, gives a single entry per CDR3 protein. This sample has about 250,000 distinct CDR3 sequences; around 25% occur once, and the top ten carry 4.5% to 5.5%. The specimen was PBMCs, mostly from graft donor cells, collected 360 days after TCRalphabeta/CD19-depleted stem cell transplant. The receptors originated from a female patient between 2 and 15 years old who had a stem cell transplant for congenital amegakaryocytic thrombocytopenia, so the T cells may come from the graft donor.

DNA of the CDR3: TGTGCCAGCAGCTTTTCGGGAAACACCGGGGAGCTGTTTTTT. This codes for CASSFSGNTGELFF. This rearrangement joins TRBV7-9 to TRBJ2-2, with D possibly being TRBD2 (5 bases). CDR1 and CDR2 from the germline V gene are SEHNR and FQNEAQ (reference sequence). V gave up 3 bases and J gave up 2 bases, with 7 bases separating them. The CDR3 sequence is 14 residues long.

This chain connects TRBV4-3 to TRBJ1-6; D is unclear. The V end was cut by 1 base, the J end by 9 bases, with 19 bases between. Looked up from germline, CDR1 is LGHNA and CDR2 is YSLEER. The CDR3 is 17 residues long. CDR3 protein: CASSQGEGWGLFSPLHF. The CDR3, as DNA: TGCGCCAGCAGCCAAGGGGAGGGATGGGGATTGTTTTCACCCCTCCACTTT.

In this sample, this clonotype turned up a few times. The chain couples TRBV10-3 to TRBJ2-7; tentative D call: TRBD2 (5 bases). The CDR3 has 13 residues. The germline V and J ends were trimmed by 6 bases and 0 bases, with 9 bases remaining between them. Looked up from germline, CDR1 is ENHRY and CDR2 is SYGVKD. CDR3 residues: CAISHEGSYEQYF. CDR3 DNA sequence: TGTGCCATCAGCCATGAGGGCTCCTACGAGCAGTACTTC.

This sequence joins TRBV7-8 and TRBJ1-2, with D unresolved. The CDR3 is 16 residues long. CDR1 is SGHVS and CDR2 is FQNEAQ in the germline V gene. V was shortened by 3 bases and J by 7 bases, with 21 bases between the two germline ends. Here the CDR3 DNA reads TGTGCCAGCAGCTTTACCGCCTTAGGGCAGCTTCCTGGCTACACCTTC. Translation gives CASSFTALGQLPGYTF.

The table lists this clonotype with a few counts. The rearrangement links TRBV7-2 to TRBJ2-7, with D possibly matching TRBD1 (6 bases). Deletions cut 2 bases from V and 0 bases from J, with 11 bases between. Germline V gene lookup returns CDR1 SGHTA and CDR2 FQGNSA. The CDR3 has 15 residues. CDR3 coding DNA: TGTGCCAGCAGCTTACAGGGGACCCACTCCTACGAGCAGTACTTC. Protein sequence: CASSLQGTHSYEQYF.

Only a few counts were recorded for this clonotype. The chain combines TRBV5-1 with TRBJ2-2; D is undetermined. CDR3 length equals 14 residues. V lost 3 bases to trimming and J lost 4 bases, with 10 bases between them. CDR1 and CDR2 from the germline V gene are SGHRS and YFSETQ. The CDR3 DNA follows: TGCGCCAGCAGCTACCGGGCGAGCACCGGGGAGCTGTTTTTT. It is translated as CASSYRASTGELFF.

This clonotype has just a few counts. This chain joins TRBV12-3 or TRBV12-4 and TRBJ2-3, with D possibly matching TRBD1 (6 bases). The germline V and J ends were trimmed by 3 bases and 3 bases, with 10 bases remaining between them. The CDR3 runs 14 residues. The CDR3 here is CASSFGRGTDTQYF. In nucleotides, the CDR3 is TGTGCCAGCAGTTTTGGTAGGGGGACAGATACGCAGTATTTT.

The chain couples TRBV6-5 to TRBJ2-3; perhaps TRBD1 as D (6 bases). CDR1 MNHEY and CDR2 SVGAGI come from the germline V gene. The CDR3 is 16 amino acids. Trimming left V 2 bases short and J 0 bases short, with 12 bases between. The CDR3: CASSYSIGTSTDTQYF. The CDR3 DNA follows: TGTGCCAGCAGTTACAGTATCGGGACAAGCACAGATACGCAGTATTTT.

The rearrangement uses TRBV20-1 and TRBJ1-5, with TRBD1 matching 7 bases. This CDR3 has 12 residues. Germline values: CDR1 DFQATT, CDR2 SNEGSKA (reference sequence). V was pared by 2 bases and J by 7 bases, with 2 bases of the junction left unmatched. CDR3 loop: CSARTGDQPQHF. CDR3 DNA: TGCAGTGCTAGAACAGGGGACCAGCCCCAGCATTTT.

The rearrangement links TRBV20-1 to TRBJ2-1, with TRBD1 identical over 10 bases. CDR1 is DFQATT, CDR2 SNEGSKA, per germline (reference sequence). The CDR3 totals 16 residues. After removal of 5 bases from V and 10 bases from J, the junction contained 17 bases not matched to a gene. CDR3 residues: CSAWDRGSHDGGEQFF. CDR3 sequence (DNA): TGCAGTGCTTGGGACAGGGGCTCCCATGATGGGGGAGAGCAGTTCTTC.

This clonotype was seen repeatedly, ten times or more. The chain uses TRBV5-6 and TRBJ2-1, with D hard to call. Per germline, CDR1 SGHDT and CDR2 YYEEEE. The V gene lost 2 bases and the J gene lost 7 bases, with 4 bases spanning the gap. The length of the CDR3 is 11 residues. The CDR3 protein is CASSLSNEQFF. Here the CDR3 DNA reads TGTGCCAGCAGCTTAAGTAATGAGCAGTTCTTC.

The CDR3 sequence: CASSVAGYGYTF. CDR3 DNA sequence: TGTGCCAGCAGCGTAGCGGGGTATGGCTACACCTTC. The J gene is TRBJ1-2, the V gene TRBV9; no clear D gene. The CDR3 covers 12 residues. V shed 0 bases and J shed 5 bases, with 5 bases lying between them. Germline-derived CDR1 and CDR2 are SGDLS and YYNGEE.

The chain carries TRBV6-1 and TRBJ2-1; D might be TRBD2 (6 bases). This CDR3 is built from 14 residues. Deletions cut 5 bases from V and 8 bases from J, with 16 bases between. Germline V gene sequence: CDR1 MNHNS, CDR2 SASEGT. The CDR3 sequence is CASSPFRREDEQFF. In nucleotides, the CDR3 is TGTGCCAGCAGTCCCTTTCGCAGGGAGGATGAGCAGTTCTTC.

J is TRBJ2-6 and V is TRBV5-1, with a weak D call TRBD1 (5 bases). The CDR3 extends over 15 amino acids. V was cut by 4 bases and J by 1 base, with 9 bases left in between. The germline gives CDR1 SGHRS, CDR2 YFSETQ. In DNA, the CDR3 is TGCGCCAGCAGCCGCGACAGATCTGGGGCCAACGTCCTGACTTTC. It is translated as CASSRDRSGANVLTF.

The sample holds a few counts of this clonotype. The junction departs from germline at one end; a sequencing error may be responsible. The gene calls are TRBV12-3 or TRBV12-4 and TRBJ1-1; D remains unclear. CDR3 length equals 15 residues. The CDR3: CASKVRAGMNSEAFF. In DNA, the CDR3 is TGTGCCAGCAAAGTGAGAGCCGGGATGAACTCTGAAGCTTTCTTT.

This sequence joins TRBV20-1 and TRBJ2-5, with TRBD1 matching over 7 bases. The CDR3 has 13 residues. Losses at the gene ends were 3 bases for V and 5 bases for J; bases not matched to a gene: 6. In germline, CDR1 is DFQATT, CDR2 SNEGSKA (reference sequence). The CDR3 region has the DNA TGCAGTGCTAGGTACAGGGGTCTGGAGACCCAGTACTTC. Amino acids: CSARYRGLETQYF.

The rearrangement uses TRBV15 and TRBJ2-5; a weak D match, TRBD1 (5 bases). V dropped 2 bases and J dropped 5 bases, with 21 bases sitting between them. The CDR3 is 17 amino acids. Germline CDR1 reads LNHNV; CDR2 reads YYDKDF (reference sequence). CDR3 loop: CATSRTAGQGVGETQYF. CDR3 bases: TGTGCCACCAGCAGAACTGCAGGGCAGGGTGTAGGGGAGACCCAGTACTTC.

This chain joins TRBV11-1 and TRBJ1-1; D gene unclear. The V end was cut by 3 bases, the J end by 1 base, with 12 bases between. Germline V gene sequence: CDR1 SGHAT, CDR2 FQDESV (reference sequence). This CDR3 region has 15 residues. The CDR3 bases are TGTGCCAGCAGCTTGGAATGGGTAGAGAACACTGAAGCTTTCTTT. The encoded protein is CASSLEWVENTEAFF.